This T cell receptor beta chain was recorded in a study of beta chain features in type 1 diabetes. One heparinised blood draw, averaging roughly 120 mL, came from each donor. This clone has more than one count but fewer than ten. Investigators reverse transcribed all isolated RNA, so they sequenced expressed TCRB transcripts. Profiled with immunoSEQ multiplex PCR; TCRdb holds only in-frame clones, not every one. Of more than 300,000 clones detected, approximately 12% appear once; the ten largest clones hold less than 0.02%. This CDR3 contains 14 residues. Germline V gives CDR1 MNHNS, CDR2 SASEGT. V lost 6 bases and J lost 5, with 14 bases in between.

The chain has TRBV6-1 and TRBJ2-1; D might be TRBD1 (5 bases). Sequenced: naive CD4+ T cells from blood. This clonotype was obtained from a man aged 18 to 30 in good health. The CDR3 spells CASSRTGTNNEQFF. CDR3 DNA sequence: TGTGCCAGCAGCCGAACAGGAACGAACAATGAGCAGTTCTTC.